This T cell receptor beta chain stems from a study of blood T cells in healthy people across ages. Study findings and constraints: Calculation of diversity from one million T cells yielded estimates considered to be underestimates. More naive CD4+ cells and higher diversity were found in long-lived than in aged donors. With unsorted PBMCs, a conclusive comparison of naive versus antigen-experienced cells was not possible.

This clonotype was detected a few times. The antigen is undetermined. Through a sample-barcoded 5' primer and a J-beta primer mix, a second PCR was run for roughly 7 to 12 cycles. Researchers report that a template-switch adaptor with 12 random nucleotides tagged each cDNA molecule. TCRdb processed the 5' RACE reads anew with MiXCR; each CDR3 protein has one entry. The sample holds about a million distinct CDR3 sequences, 51% seen once. The source material was blood. This clonotype was obtained from a woman aged 60 to 75 in good health.

The CDR3 reads CASSPILMGHEQYF. DNA of the CDR3: TGTGCCAGCAGCCCCATCCTAATGGGGCACGAGCAGTACTTC. This chain joins TRBV7-2 and TRBJ2-7; D may be TRBD1 (5 bases). Germline CDR1 SGHTA, CDR2 FQGNSA. The CDR3 length is 14 residues. The germline V and J ends were trimmed by 5 bases and 5 bases, with 16 bases remaining between them.